The 5 T cell receptor beta chains presented below share a single source sample, sequenced in a study of blood T cells in healthy people across ages. Then a second PCR, running about 7 to 11 cycles, was carried out with a sample-barcoded 5' primer and a J-beta primer mix. MiXCR, run by TCRdb on the 5' RACE reads, gives a single entry per CDR3 protein. This table holds 1.5 million to 2 million distinct CDR3 sequences, 28% found once. Material for sequencing was blood. The receptor source for this set is a woman younger than 45 in good health.

This chain joins TRBV29-1 and TRBJ1-2; possible D gene TRBD1, 5 bases. There are 14 residues in the CDR3. V was trimmed by 2 bases and J by 3 bases, leaving 13 bases between them. Germline CDR1 and CDR2: SQVTM and ANQGSEA. The CDR3 bases are TGCAGCGTTGAAAGAGGTCAGGGAGACTATGGCTACACCTTC. Its translation is CSVERGQGDYGYTF.

The chain joins TRBV28 to TRBJ2-7; D might be TRBD1 or TRBD2, each matching 5 bases. Germline CDR1 reads MDHEN; CDR2 reads SYDVKM. V was pared by 4 bases and J by 6 bases, with 22 bases between. The CDR3 extends over 16 amino acids. CDR3 coding DNA: TGTGCCAGCAGTTCATCCAGGGTTTTGGGCGAGGGCGAGCAGTACTTC. It translates to CASSSSRVLGEGEQYF.

The chain combines TRBV6-6 with TRBJ2-5; D perhaps matches TRBD2 (7 bases). Germline lookup yields CDR1 MNHNY and CDR2 SVGAGI (reference sequence). This CDR3 comprises 14 residues. Trimming removed 0 bases at V and 7 bases at J, with 12 bases between. CDR3 DNA: TGTGCCAGCAGTTACTCAGGGGGGGAGAGGACCCAGTACTTC. It encodes CASSYSGGERTQYF.

V is TRBV21-1 and J is TRBJ2-7; no DNA check was done on the table's D call, TRBD1. TRBV21-1 is assigned pseudogene status. CDR3 length: 10 amino acids. The CDR3 protein is CAIYSGNKYF. The CDR3, as DNA: TGTGCCATTTACTCCGGGAACAAGTACTTC.

The V gene is TRBV19, the J gene TRBJ2-7; 8 bases map to TRBD2. J lost 3 bases, V lost 5 bases, and 9 bases had no gene match. Germline V gene data show CDR1 as LNHDA and CDR2 as SQIVND (reference sequence). The CDR3 loop spans 15 amino acids. The CDR3 DNA reads as TGTGCCAGTAGTTCACCGGGACTAGTGCTCTACGAGCAGTACTTC. This codes for CASSSPGLVLYEQYF.